The 28 T cell receptor beta chains in this list originate from one sample, sequenced in a study of Graves' ophthalmopathy and Graves' hyperthyroidism. Using RNA transcripts, the TCR beta CDR3 regions were amplified. The authors performed first-round RT-PCR with HTBI primers and then a second-round multiplex PCR. TCRdb called the multiplex PCR reads again in MiXCR, with one record for every CDR3 protein. In the table there are approximately 700,000 distinct CDR3 sequences, 40% of which are singletons. Sample: peripheral blood. The receptors shown here come from an adult man with Graves' ophthalmopathy.

The rearrangement links TRBV29-1 to TRBJ1-1; 9 nucleotides line up with TRBD1. The CDR3 spans 13 residues. V lost 8 bases, J lost 4 bases, and 8 bases stayed unmatched. Per germline, CDR1 SQVTM and CDR2 ANQGSEA. CDR3 bases: TGCAGCTTAGGAGGGACAGGGTTCACTGAAGCTTTCTTT. Amino acid sequence: CSLGGTGFTEAFF.

This chain connects TRBV20-1 to TRBJ2-7; D perhaps matches TRBD1 (5 bases). V lost 7 bases and J 3 bases, leaving 16 bases between the germline ends. CDR1 DFQATT and CDR2 SNEGSKA come from the germline V gene (reference sequence). The CDR3 has 13 residues. The DNA of the CDR3 is TGCAGTGTCAAGAGTTCCAGGGTCTACGAGCAGTACTTC. This translates into CSVKSSRVYEQYF.

A word on this clonotype: A junction boundary mismatches the germline segment, possibly from a read error. The rearrangement uses TRBV7-8 and TRBJ2-2, with D possibly being TRBD1 or TRBD2 (5 bases each). This CDR3 has 14 residues. The germline CDR1 and CDR2 sequences are SGHVS and FQNEAQ. CDR3 sequence reads: CASSLGSSRGELVF. CDR3 in DNA: TGTGCCAGCAGCTTAGGTAGCTCTCGAGGGGAGCTGGTTTTT. Looking up the rest from reference TRBV7-8 and TRBJ2-2 gives the full variable domain: GAGVSQSPRYKVAKRGQDVALRCDPISGHVSLFWYQQALGQGPEFLTYFQNEAQLDKSGLPSDRFFAERPEGSVSTLKIQRTQQEDSAVYLCASSLGSSRGELVFGEGSRLTVL.

In its sample, this clonotype was seen many times. The chain combines TRBV29-1 with TRBJ1-1; maybe TRBD1 (5 bases). V shed 3 bases and J shed 1 base, with 12 bases lying between them. Per the germline V gene, CDR1 is SQVTM and CDR2 is ANQGSEA. The CDR3 has 14 residues. DNA of the CDR3: TGCAGCGTTGATTCTGTGGGGCCGAACACTGAAGCTTTCTTT. This translates into CSVDSVGPNTEAFF.

The chain recombines TRBV5-6 with TRBJ2-5; D gene ambiguous. CDR1 SGHDT and CDR2 YYEEEE come from the germline V gene. Deletions cut 4 bases from V and 0 bases from J, with 7 bases between. CDR3 size: 13 residues. In DNA, the CDR3 is TGTGCCAGCAGCGAAAGATACCAAGAGACCCAGTACTTC. Translated, it gives CASSERYQETQYF.

The chain is built from TRBV7-7 and TRBJ2-5; 8 bases fit TRBD1. The germline V gene encodes CDR1 SSHAT and CDR2 FNYEAQ (reference sequence). CDR3 length equals 13 residues. The CDR3 region is CASGQGGIETQYF. DNA of the CDR3: TGTGCTAGCGGACAGGGTGGTATCGAGACCCAGTACTTC.

This clonotype was found a few times. The V and J genes are TRBV20-1 and TRBJ2-7; 8 nucleotides line up with TRBD2. Germline loops: CDR1 DFQATT, CDR2 SNEGSKA (reference sequence). The CDR3 is made up of 13 amino acids. J gave up 5 bases and V 1 base, and 4 bases lay outside the gene matches. The CDR3 DNA sequence: TGCAGTGCTAGAGTTAGCGGGAACCACGAGCAGTACTTC. The encoded protein is CSARVSGNHEQYF.

Concerning this clonotype itself: A much larger clone lies a single base off, so this may be a read error. The gene calls are TRBV2 and TRBJ1-1; 7 bases line up with TRBD1. Germline V CDR1 and CDR2: SNHLY, FYNNEI. The CDR3 length is 17 residues. As DNA, the CDR3 is TGTGCCAGCAGTGATACAGGGGAACGGGGGGGGAACACTGAAGTTTTCTTT. This sequence encodes CASSDTGERGGNTEVFF.

This clonotype was seen more than once but under ten times. The chain uses TRBV19 and TRBJ2-7; D uncertain. This CDR3 has 14 amino acids. Germline V gene lookup returns CDR1 LNHDA and CDR2 SQIVND (reference sequence). V lost 0 bases and J 2 bases, leaving 8 bases between the germline ends. CDR3 loop: CASSIDLNTYEQYF. CDR3 nucleotides: TGTGCCAGTAGTATAGATCTTAACACCTACGAGCAGTACTTC.

This clonotype was counted between two and nine times. The V and J genes are TRBV10-3 and TRBJ1-5; D gene ambiguous. The CDR3 length is 12 residues. Trimming left V 2 bases short and J 7 bases short, with 6 bases between. Per the germline V gene, CDR1 is ENHRY and CDR2 is SYGVKD. CDR3 nucleotides: TGTGCCATCAGTGAGCTAGGGCAGCCCCAGCATTTT. The encoded protein is CAISELGQPQHF.

The gene calls are TRBV7-8 and TRBJ2-7; 7 nucleotides line up with TRBD1. Looked up from germline, CDR1 is SGHVS and CDR2 is FQNEAQ. This CDR3 comprises 15 residues. V was clipped by 2 bases and J by 1 base; unmatched bases: 5. This chain's CDR3 is CASSLLDRLSYEQYF. Here the CDR3 DNA reads TGTGCCAGCAGCTTATTGGACAGGCTTTCCTACGAGCAGTACTTC.

This clonotype occurred a few times. V and J are TRBV10-3 and TRBJ2-7; 8 positions agree with TRBD2. The CDR3 has 16 residues. The germline V gene has CDR1 ENHRY and CDR2 SYGVKD. The V segment lost 5 bases and the J segment 0 bases; nucleotides outside the gene matches: 9. The CDR3 nucleotides are TGTGCCATCAGTCCCGCGGGGGGACTAAGCTCCTACGAGCAGTACTTC. Amino acid sequence: CAISPAGGLSSYEQYF.

The chain couples TRBV7-9 to TRBJ2-7; D is unresolved. Germline CDR1 SEHNR, CDR2 FQNEAQ (reference sequence). The CDR3 spans 15 residues. Trimming removed 5 bases at V and 4 bases at J, with 18 bases between. CDR3 region: CASSEGEDGRYEQYF. CDR3 nucleotide sequence: TGTGCCAGCAGCGAAGGAGAGGATGGAAGGTACGAGCAGTACTTC.

Note on this clonotype: The junction departs from germline at one end; a sequencing error may be responsible. The chain links TRBV10-3 to TRBJ1-3, with D tentatively TRBD1 (5 bases). Germline V CDR1 and CDR2: ENHRY, SYGVKD. This CDR3 has 16 amino acids. The CDR3 sequence: CASSELQRGSGNTIYF. In DNA, the CDR3 is TGTGCCAGCAGTGAACTTCAGAGGGGATCTGGAAACACCATATATTTT.

This clonotype was recorded a few times. The V gene is TRBV16, the J gene TRBJ1-5; possibly TRBD1 for D (5 bases). In germline, CDR1 is KGHSY, CDR2 FQNENV. The V end lost 2 bases, the J end lost 6 bases, and 17 bases lay between the germline ends. This CDR3 has 16 residues. CDR3 region: CASSQDPGRIRQPQHF. CDR3 coding DNA: TGTGCCAGCAGCCAAGATCCGGGACGGATTCGTCAGCCCCAGCATTTT.

This clonotype was observed at least ten times. V is TRBV7-8 and J is TRBJ1-1; D not resolved. V lost 2 bases to trimming and J lost 5 bases, with 12 bases between them. The germline CDR1 and CDR2 sequences are SGHVS and FQNEAQ. This CDR3 is built from 14 residues. The chain's CDR3 is CASSLTQTRTEAFF. The CDR3 region has the DNA TGTGCCAGCAGCTTAACACAGACGCGGACTGAAGCTTTCTTT.

Concerning this clonotype itself: This may be a read error, as it is one base from a much larger clone. The conserved closing phenylalanine or tryptophan is absent in this CDR3, likely reflecting a read error. The rearrangement links TRBV29-1 to TRBJ1-1; TRBD1 matches 7 bases. The junction had 4 bases not matched to a gene; V was cut back by 4 bases and J by 8 bases. Germline V gene data show CDR1 as SQVTM and CDR2 as ANQGSEA. The CDR3 is made up of 11 amino acids. CDR3 amino acids: CSVAGTAEAFL. The CDR3 DNA follows: TGCAGCGTTGCAGGGACAGCAGAAGCTTTCCTT.

The chain employs TRBV20-1 and TRBJ1-5, with D possibly TRBD1 on 5 matching bases. CDR3 size: 13 residues. Trimming stripped 6 bases from V and 14 bases from J, with 23 bases between. The germline CDR1 and CDR2 sequences are DFQATT and SNEGSKA (reference sequence). In nucleotides, the CDR3 is TGCAGTGCGCCGACCGGGACTAGCTTAAATGAGCATTTT. Translating it yields CSAPTGTSLNEHF.

This chain joins TRBV7-2 and TRBJ2-5; D not resolved. The ends were cut back, 1 base at V and 4 bases at J, with 7 bases in the middle. The germline V gene has CDR1 SGHTA and CDR2 FQGNSA. The CDR3 has 13 amino acids. The CDR3 loop reads CASSLEGIETQYF. In nucleotides, the CDR3 is TGTGCCAGCAGCTTAGAGGGAATAGAGACCCAGTACTTC.

This sequence joins TRBV19 and TRBJ1-3, with D unresolved. Germline-derived CDR1 and CDR2 are LNHDA and SQIVND (reference sequence). V dropped 7 bases and J dropped 0 bases, with 13 bases sitting between them. The CDR3 runs 15 residues. The CDR3 DNA is TGTGCCAGTACCATAGGTGGGATCTCTGGAAACACCATATATTTT. Its protein is CASTIGGISGNTIYF.

The chain is built from TRBV7-2 and TRBJ1-5, with 9 bases fitting TRBD1. The CDR3 spans 16 residues. J was trimmed by 4 bases and V by 1 base; bases with no gene match: 5. Germline V gene lookup returns CDR1 SGHTA and CDR2 FQGNSA. The CDR3 spells CASSLGAGQGNQPQHF. CDR3 nucleotides: TGTGCCAGCAGCTTAGGCGCGGGACAGGGTAATCAGCCCCAGCATTTT.

Concerning this clonotype itself: One end of the junction is discordant with germline, which a read error may explain. The rearrangement links TRBV24-1 to TRBJ1-5, with TRBD1 identical over 7 bases. This CDR3 is built from 16 residues. Germline lookup yields CDR1 KGHDR and CDR2 SFDVKD. CDR3 coding DNA: TGTGCCAGCAGTCCTACGCGGGGACAGAACAATCAGCCCCAGCATTTT. Translation: CASSPTRGQNNQPQHF.

This clonotype was found once. The chain employs TRBV4-3 and TRBJ2-7; 8 bases are a match to TRBD1. The CDR3 totals 15 residues. Trimming removed 0 bases from V and 7 bases from J; junction bases left unmatched: 8. Germline V lookup: CDR1 LGHNA, CDR2 YSLEER. The CDR3 protein is CASSQEAGQVEEQYF. CDR3 DNA: TGCGCCAGCAGCCAAGAGGCGGGACAGGTAGAAGAGCAGTACTTC.

This clonotype has just a few counts. The V gene is TRBV5-1, the J gene TRBJ2-3, with TRBD2 as a possible D gene (5 bases). Trimming left V 0 bases short and J 6 bases short, with 11 bases between. CDR3 size: 14 residues. The germline CDR1 and CDR2 sequences are SGHRS and YFSETQ. CDR3 sequence (DNA): TGCGCCAGCAGCTTGGTTGTAGCGATGGATACGCAGTATTTT. Residues: CASSLVVAMDTQYF.

This clonotype was counted between two and nine times. The CDR3 nucleotides are TGCAGTGCCCGGACAGATGATAATTCACCCCTCCACTTT. Its translation: CSARTDDNSPLHF. The V and J genes are TRBV20-1 and TRBJ1-6; maybe TRBD1 (6 bases). Trimming cost V 6 bases and J 5 bases, with 11 bases left between them. The germline V gene encodes CDR1 DFQATT and CDR2 SNEGSKA (reference sequence). The CDR3 is 13 amino acids.

Worth noting for this clonotype: Germline and junction disagree at one end, which may indicate a read error. The chain joins TRBV24-1 to TRBJ1-5; the D gene is possibly TRBD1 (6 bases). Looked up from germline, CDR1 is KGHDR and CDR2 is SFDVKD. The CDR3 consists of 15 residues. The CDR3 reads CASSRDKTSNQPQHF. The CDR3 nucleotides read TGTGCCAGCAGTCGGGACAAGACGAGCAATCAGCCCCAGCATTTT.

This chain connects TRBV24-1 to TRBJ2-1; 7 bases map to TRBD2. The germline gives CDR1 KGHDR, CDR2 SFDVKD. The CDR3 is 14 amino acids. V was pared by 4 bases and J by 8 bases, with 7 bases of the junction left unmatched. CDR3 amino acids: CATSESTSVDEQFF. CDR3 in DNA: TGTGCCACCAGTGAGTCCACTAGCGTCGATGAGCAGTTCTTC.

Turning to this clonotype: An end of the junction does not agree with germline; a read error may underlie this. This sequence joins TRBV7-9 and TRBJ1-4; TRBD1 might be the D (5 bases). This CDR3 contains 15 residues. Looked up from germline, CDR1 is SEHNR and CDR2 is FQNEAQ (reference sequence). The CDR3 DNA follows: TGCGCCAGCAGCCAGGGTCCTACAACTAATGAAAAACTGTTTTTT. Amino acid sequence: CASSQGPTTNEKLFF.